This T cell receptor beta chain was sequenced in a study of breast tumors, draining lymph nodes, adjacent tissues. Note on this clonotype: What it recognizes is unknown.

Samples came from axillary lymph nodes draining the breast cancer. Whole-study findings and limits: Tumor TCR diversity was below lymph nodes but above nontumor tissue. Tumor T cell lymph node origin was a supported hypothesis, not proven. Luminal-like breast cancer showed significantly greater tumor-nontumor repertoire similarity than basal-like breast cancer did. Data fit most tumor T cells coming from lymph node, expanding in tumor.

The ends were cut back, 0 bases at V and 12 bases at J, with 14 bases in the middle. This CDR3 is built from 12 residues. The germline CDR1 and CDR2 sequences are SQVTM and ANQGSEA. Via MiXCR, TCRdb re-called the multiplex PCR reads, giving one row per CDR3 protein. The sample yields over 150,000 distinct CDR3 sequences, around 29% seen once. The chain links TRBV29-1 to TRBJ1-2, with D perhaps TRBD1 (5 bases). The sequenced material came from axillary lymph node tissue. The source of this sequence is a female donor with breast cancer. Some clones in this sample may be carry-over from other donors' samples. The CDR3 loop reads CSVEDEGAGNTF. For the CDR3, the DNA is TGCAGCGTTGAAGATGAAGGGGCTGGAAACACCTTC.